A single sample gave rise to the 25 T cell receptor beta chains below, sequenced in a study of type 1 regulatory T cells. One entry per CDR3 protein results from TCRdb running MiXCR on the reads. Altogether roughly 67,000 distinct CDR3 sequences are present, 63% being singletons, with the ten largest covering 6% to 9%. Their target antigens are unknown. Source material: cultured T cells, either the whole culture or a sorted T cell fraction (not recorded which). The subset is: Tr1-enriched cell product generated in vitro against host alloantigens. All receptors come from a human donor in good health.

This sequence joins TRBV20-1 and TRBJ1-1, with 8 bases identical to TRBD1. The CDR3 is 15 amino acids. V was pared by 1 base and J by 3 bases, with 7 bases of the junction left unmatched. Germline CDR1 reads DFQATT; CDR2 reads SNEGSKA (reference sequence). CDR3: CSARVPTGGDTEAFF. The DNA for the CDR3 is TGCAGTGCTAGAGTCCCAACAGGGGGTGACACTGAAGCTTTCTTT.

This clonotype was counted only a few times. The chain employs TRBV20-1 and TRBJ1-4; tentatively, D is TRBD1 (6 bases). Per the germline V gene, CDR1 is DFQATT and CDR2 is SNEGSKA (reference sequence). The V end lost 7 bases, the J end lost 10 bases, and 16 bases lay between the germline ends. This CDR3 comprises 12 residues. CDR3 bases: TGCAGTGTCGGGGGGCCAGCTGGAAAACTGTTTTTT. It yields the protein CSVGGPAGKLFF.

The sample holds one count of this clonotype. The genes are TRBV10-2 and TRBJ2-1; D is uncertain. This CDR3 is 15 amino acids long. Germline CDR1 is WSHSY and CDR2 is SAAADI. The germline V and J ends were trimmed by 3 bases and 5 bases, with 14 bases remaining between them. The CDR3 sequence is CASSEVGTPHNEQFF. CDR3 nucleotide sequence: TGCGCCAGCAGTGAAGTAGGCACCCCACACAATGAGCAGTTCTTC.

This clonotype occurred a few times. The CDR3 region has the DNA TGCAGCGTTGCAGGGGGCCTCGAGCAGTACTTC. It translates to CSVAGGLEQYF. The chain links TRBV29-1 to TRBJ2-7; TRBD1 matches 8 bases. Germline lookup yields CDR1 SQVTM and CDR2 ANQGSEA. CDR3 size: 11 residues. J gave up 6 bases and V 4 bases, and 2 bases lay outside the gene matches.

The J gene is TRBJ2-7, the V gene TRBV7-3; 8 nucleotides line up with TRBD1. CDR1 and CDR2 (germline): SGHTA, FQGTGA. V dropped 6 bases and J dropped 5; count of bases not matched to a gene: 9. The CDR3 spans 14 residues. The CDR3, as DNA: TGTGCCAGCAGGCCGTACAGGGGGGCCGACGAGCAGTACTTC. This sequence encodes CASRPYRGADEQYF.

The chain joins TRBV15 to TRBJ2-1; D is ambiguous. The length of the CDR3 is 14 residues. CDR1 is LNHNV, CDR2 YYDKDF, per germline (reference sequence). Deletions cut 1 base from V and 10 bases from J, with 14 bases between. CDR3 amino acids: CATSRGNGGEEQFF. The CDR3 DNA is TGTGCCACCAGCAGAGGGAATGGTGGAGAGGAGCAGTTCTTC.

This chain uses TRBV20-1 with TRBJ1-1, with no clear D. CDR3 length: 12 residues. Germline V lookup: CDR1 DFQATT, CDR2 SNEGSKA (reference sequence). Trimming took off 5 bases at V and 1 base at J, with 8 bases between the two ends. For the CDR3, the DNA is TGCAGTGCTCTCCGTGCGAACACTGAAGCTTTCTTT. Translated: CSALRANTEAFF.

This sequence joins TRBV3-1 and TRBJ2-3, with TRBD2 as a possible D gene (8 bases). Germline V gives CDR1 LGHDT, CDR2 YNNKEL (reference sequence). The CDR3 length is 17 residues. V gave up 1 base and J gave up 1 base, with 15 bases separating them. The CDR3 DNA follows: TGTGCCAGCAGCCAAGGACGGGGGGGACAGCGCACAGATACGCAGTATTTT. This gives the protein CASSQGRGGQRTDTQYF.

This clonotype was observed a single time. CDR3 nucleotide sequence: TGTGCCAGCAGGCGGGCCCGACTAGCGGATAGCTCCTACGAGCAGTACTTC. Encoded protein: CASRRARLADSSYEQYF. The chain combines TRBV6-5 with TRBJ2-7; 9 bases are shared with TRBD2. This CDR3 is 17 amino acids long. With V trimmed by 6 bases and J by 0 bases, 12 bases remained unmatched. Germline-derived CDR1 and CDR2 are MNHEY and SVGAGI.

The chain recombines TRBV28 with TRBJ1-2, with 8 bases fitting TRBD1. CDR1 and CDR2 (germline): MDHEN, SYDVKM. Trimming removed 4 bases from V and 7 bases from J; junction bases left unmatched: 11. The CDR3 consists of 15 residues. The CDR3: CASSSLDRVSGGYTF. CDR3 DNA sequence: TGTGCCAGCAGTTCCCTGGACAGGGTTTCGGGTGGCTACACCTTC.

Note on this clonotype: Mismatch with germline at one junction end may stem from a read error. The rearrangement uses TRBV6-1 and TRBJ2-1, with 12 bases aligning to TRBD2. CDR3 length equals 14 residues. CDR1 MNHNS and CDR2 SASEGT come from the germline V gene. CDR3 bases: TGTACCAGCAGTGGGAGACTAGCGGGAGATGAGCAGTTCTTC. The encoded protein is CTSSGRLAGDEQFF.

The chain has TRBV29-1 and TRBJ2-1, with D perhaps TRBD1 or TRBD2 (5 bases each). The CDR3 spans 14 residues. Germline V gene data show CDR1 as SQVTM and CDR2 as ANQGSEA. Trimming took off 0 bases at V and 6 bases at J, with 12 bases between the two ends. This CDR3 is CSVEEGVMVNEQFF. DNA for the CDR3: TGCAGCGTTGAAGAGGGGGTGATGGTCAATGAGCAGTTCTTC.

The chain employs TRBV20-1 and TRBJ2-3; 11 bases align to TRBD2. This CDR3 is built from 14 residues. After removal of 7 bases from V and 5 bases from J, the junction contained 8 bases not matched to a gene. Germline V gene data show CDR1 as DFQATT and CDR2 as SNEGSKA (reference sequence). The CDR3 region has the DNA TGCAGTGTTAGGGGTAGCGGGAGGGAAGATACGCAGTATTTT. Protein: CSVRGSGREDTQYF.

V is TRBV20-1 and J is TRBJ2-7; maybe TRBD2 (5 bases). V lost 6 bases and J 1 base, leaving 16 bases between the germline ends. Germline lookup yields CDR1 DFQATT and CDR2 SNEGSKA (reference sequence). The CDR3 is made up of 14 amino acids. CDR3 sequence (DNA): TGCAGTGCCATTGAACTAGGCGGTTCCTACGAGCAGTACTTC. Its translation is CSAIELGGSYEQYF.

The chain uses TRBV19 and TRBJ2-5; tentatively, D is TRBD1 (7 bases). This CDR3 spans 16 amino acids. Germline V gene data show CDR1 as LNHDA and CDR2 as SQIVND (reference sequence). Trimming pared 3 bases from V and 5 bases from J, leaving 19 bases between. The CDR3 nucleotides read TGTGCCAGTAGTATCGGTCCGGCAGGGGGGACGGAGACCCAGTACTTC. Its protein product is CASSIGPAGGTETQYF.

The rearrangement uses TRBV6-2 or TRBV6-3 and TRBJ2-1; 7 bases agree with TRBD2. V was pared by 8 bases and J by 7 bases, with 8 bases of the junction left unmatched. The CDR3 runs to 13 residues. Germline-derived CDR1 and CDR2 are MNHEY and SVGEGT. The CDR3 region is CASGGGPGNEQFF. In DNA, the CDR3 is TGTGCCAGCGGGGGGGGTCCCGGGAATGAGCAGTTCTTC.

This clonotype was seen more than once but under ten times. The chain employs TRBV27 and TRBJ2-3; perhaps TRBD2 as D (5 bases). CDR3 length equals 13 residues. Germline CDR1 reads MNHEY; CDR2 reads SMNVEV (reference sequence). The ends were cut back, 8 bases at V and 5 bases at J, with 14 bases in the middle. The chain's CDR3 is CASARTGVDTQYF. For the CDR3, the DNA is TGTGCCAGCGCCAGGACTGGTGTAGATACGCAGTATTTT.

The rearrangement links TRBV18 to TRBJ2-5; D may be TRBD1 (7 bases). Germline V gives CDR1 KGHSH, CDR2 LQKENI. The V end was cut by 1 base, the J end by 1 base, with 13 bases between. The CDR3 contains 16 residues. In DNA form, the CDR3 reads TGTGCCAGCTCACCACGCGGGGACAGTCTCCAAGAGACCCAGTACTTC. Its translation is CASSPRGDSLQETQYF. The full variable domain, in which reference TRBV18 and TRBJ2-5 provide the parts outside the CDR3, is NAGVMQNPRHLVRRRGQEARLRCSPMKGHSHVYWYRQLPEEGLKFMVYLQKENIIDESGMPKERFSAEFPKEGPSILRIQQVVRGDSAAYFCASSPRGDSLQETQYFGPGTRLLVL.

This rearrangement joins TRBV18 to TRBJ2-7; D is unclear. The CDR3 consists of 12 residues. Germline assignment: CDR1 KGHSH and CDR2 LQKENI. V was shortened by 2 bases and J by 6 bases, with 8 bases between the two germline ends. CDR3 DNA sequence: TGTGCCAGCTCACCAGGGCCCCGCGAGCAGTACTTC. This codes for CASSPGPREQYF.

The chain employs TRBV6-5 and TRBJ1-1; tentative D call: TRBD1 (5 bases). Germline values: CDR1 MNHEY, CDR2 SVGAGI. With 5 bases removed from V and 5 bases from J, the gap between germline ends came to 15 bases. This CDR3 comprises 14 residues. CDR3: CASSTPVGGTEAFF. CDR3 DNA sequence: TGTGCCAGCAGTACCCCCGTTGGGGGAACTGAAGCTTTCTTT.

The chain links TRBV20-1 to TRBJ1-4, with D possibly matching TRBD1 (6 bases). In germline, CDR1 is DFQATT, CDR2 SNEGSKA (reference sequence). V lost 3 bases to trimming and J lost 8 bases, with 16 bases between them. CDR3 length equals 14 residues. The CDR3 loop is CSASLPQGSEKLFF. CDR3 DNA: TGCAGTGCTAGTCTCCCACAGGGAAGCGAAAAACTGTTTTTT.

This clonotype was picked up a small number of times. V gene TRBV28 combines with J gene TRBJ2-7; D is possibly TRBD1 (6 bases). The CDR3 is 13 amino acids. CDR1 MDHEN and CDR2 SYDVKM come from the germline V gene. V was pared by 8 bases and J by 2 bases, with 13 bases between. DNA for the CDR3: TGTGCCAGCCTCGCAGGGGCCCCCTACGAGCAGTACTTC. This translates into CASLAGAPYEQYF. The full variable domain, completed using reference TRBV28 and TRBJ2-7, is DVKVTQSSRYLVKRTGEKVFLECVQDMDHENMFWYRQDPGLGLRLIYFSYDVKMKEKGDIPEGYSVSREKKERFSLILESASTNQTSMYLCASLAGAPYEQYFGPGTRLTVT.

The chain combines TRBV11-2 with TRBJ1-2; D gene uncertain. Germline loops: CDR1 SGHAT, CDR2 FQNNGV. Trimming took 2 bases from V and 0 from J, leaving 16 bases between them. The CDR3 extends over 17 amino acids. In nucleotides, the CDR3 is TGTGCCAGCAGCTTACAAGGCGGCAGAACAACTAACTATGGCTACACCTTC. Encoded protein: CASSLQGGRTTNYGYTF.

This clonotype was detected only a few times. V and J are TRBV27 and TRBJ2-3; D tentatively fits TRBD1 or TRBD2 (5 bases each). The CDR3 consists of 15 residues. The V and J ends lost 5 bases and 4 bases respectively, with 16 bases between them. CDR1 and CDR2 (germline): MNHEY, SMNVEV (reference sequence). CDR3 protein: CASSPLGPPADTQYF. CDR3 in DNA: TGTGCCAGCAGTCCCCTGGGACCGCCCGCAGATACGCAGTATTTT.

The genes are TRBV19 and TRBJ1-5; possibly TRBD1 for D (5 bases). Trimming stripped 5 bases from V and 6 bases from J, with 11 bases between. The CDR3 spans 13 residues. CDR1 is LNHDA and CDR2 is SQIVND in the germline V gene (reference sequence). This CDR3 reads CASSQGEGQPQHF. In DNA form, the CDR3 reads TGTGCCAGTAGTCAAGGGGAGGGTCAGCCCCAGCATTTT.